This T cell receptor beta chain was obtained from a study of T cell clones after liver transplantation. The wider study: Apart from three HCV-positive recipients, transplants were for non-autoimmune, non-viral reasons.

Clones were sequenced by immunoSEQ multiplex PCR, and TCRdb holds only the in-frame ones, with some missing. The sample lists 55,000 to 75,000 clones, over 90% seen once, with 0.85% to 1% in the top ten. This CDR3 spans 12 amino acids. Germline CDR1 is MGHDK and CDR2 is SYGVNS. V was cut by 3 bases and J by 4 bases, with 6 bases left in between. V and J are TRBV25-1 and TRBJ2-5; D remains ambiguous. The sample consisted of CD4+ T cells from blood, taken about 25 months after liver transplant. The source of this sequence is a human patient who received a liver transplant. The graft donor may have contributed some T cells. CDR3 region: CASSDFTETQYF. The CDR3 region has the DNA TGTGCCAGCAGTGACTTCACAGAGACCCAGTACTTC. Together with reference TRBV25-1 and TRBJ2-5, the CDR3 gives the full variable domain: EADIYQTPRYLVIGTGKKITLECSQTMGHDKMYWYQQDPGMELHLIHYSYGVNSTEKGDLSSESTVSRIRTEHFPLTLESARPSHTSQYLCASSDFTETQYFGPGTRLLVL.